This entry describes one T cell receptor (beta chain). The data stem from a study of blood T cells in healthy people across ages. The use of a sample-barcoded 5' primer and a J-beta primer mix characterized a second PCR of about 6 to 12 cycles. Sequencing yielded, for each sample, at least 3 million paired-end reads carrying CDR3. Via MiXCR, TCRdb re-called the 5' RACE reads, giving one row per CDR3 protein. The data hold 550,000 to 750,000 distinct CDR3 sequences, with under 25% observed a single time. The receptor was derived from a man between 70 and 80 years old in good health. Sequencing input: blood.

The CDR3 region is CASSPFGGLTDTQYF. The CDR3 DNA follows: TGTGCCAGCAGTCCCTTTGGTGGCCTCACAGATACGCAGTATTTT. The chain links TRBV7-3 to TRBJ2-3; no reliable D call. V was cut by 6 bases and J by 2 bases, with 15 bases left in between. The germline gives CDR1 SGHTA, CDR2 FQGTGA. This CDR3 is built from 15 residues.